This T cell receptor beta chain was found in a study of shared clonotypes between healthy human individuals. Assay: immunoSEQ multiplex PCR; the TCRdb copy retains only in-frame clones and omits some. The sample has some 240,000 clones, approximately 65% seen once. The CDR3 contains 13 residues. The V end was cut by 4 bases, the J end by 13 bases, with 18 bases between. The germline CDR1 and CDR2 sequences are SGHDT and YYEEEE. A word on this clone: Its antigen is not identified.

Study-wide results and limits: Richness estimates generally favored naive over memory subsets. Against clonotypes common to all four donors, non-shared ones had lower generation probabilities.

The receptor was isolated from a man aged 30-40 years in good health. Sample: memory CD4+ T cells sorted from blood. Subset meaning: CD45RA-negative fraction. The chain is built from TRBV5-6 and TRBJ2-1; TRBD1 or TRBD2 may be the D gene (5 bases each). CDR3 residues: CASSRSRDDFQFF. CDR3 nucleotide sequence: TGTGCCAGCAGCCGGTCCCGGGACGATTTCCAGTTCTTC.